The 11 T cell receptor beta chains below come from one sample, sequenced in a study of cytomegalovirus exposure and HLA in healthy donors. This PCR relied on a set of 60 Vbeta primers and 13 Jbeta primers. Generated by immunoSEQ multiplex PCR, the TCRdb table keeps only in-frame clones and is missing some. Seen here are tens of thousands of clones, approximately 63% observed once, and the top ten hold roughly 6%. Material: PBMCs. The source is a woman aged 30 to 39 in good health and CMV-seronegative.

In its sample, this clone was seen a few times. The J gene is TRBJ2-3, the V gene TRBV10-3, with D tentatively TRBD2 (6 bases). The CDR3 totals 12 residues. Germline V lookup: CDR1 ENHRY, CDR2 SYGVKD. The V end lost 9 bases, the J end lost 3 bases, and 10 bases lay between the germline ends. CDR3 region: CAIRDSTDTQYF. The CDR3 DNA is TGTGCCATTCGGGACTCTACAGATACGCAGTATTTT.

The chain combines TRBV7-3 with TRBJ2-2; D ambiguous. Germline V gene data show CDR1 as SGHTA and CDR2 as FQGTGA. The V end was cut by 4 bases, the J end by 8 bases, with 14 bases between. The CDR3 has 14 amino acids. The CDR3 sequence is CASSSVTSRGELFF. In nucleotides, the CDR3 is TGTGCCAGCAGCTCCGTGACTTCGCGGGGGGAGCTGTTTTTT.

The chain links TRBV19 to TRBJ2-7; 12 positions agree with TRBD2. V shed 4 bases, J shed 1 base, and the junction held 5 bases outside the gene matches. Per the germline V gene, CDR1 is LNHDA and CDR2 is SQIVND (reference sequence). The CDR3 sequence is 16 residues long. The CDR3 protein is CASSTQGLAGSYEQYF. The CDR3 DNA reads as TGTGCCAGTAGTACCCAAGGACTAGCGGGATCCTACGAGCAGTACTTC.

V usage is TRBV19 and J usage is TRBJ1-2, with 7 bases identical to TRBD1. The CDR3 is 17 amino acids. V lost 7 bases to trimming and J lost 5 bases; unmatched junction nucleotides: 19. In germline, CDR1 is LNHDA, CDR2 SQIVND (reference sequence). The CDR3 DNA reads as TGTGCCAGTAAGGATCCAGGGGGTGGAAGTTCGTCGTATGGCTACACCTTC. It specifies CASKDPGGGSSSYGYTF.

The chain links TRBV15 to TRBJ1-6; D is undetermined. There are 14 residues in the CDR3. Germline assignment: CDR1 LNHNV and CDR2 YYDKDF (reference sequence). Trimming stripped 5 bases from V and 6 bases from J, with 11 bases between. The CDR3 DNA reads as TGTGCCACCAGCCGTACTATTAGTAATTCACCCCTCCACTTT. The encoded protein is CATSRTISNSPLHF.

The genes are TRBV5-5 and TRBJ2-5; tentatively, D is TRBD1 (6 bases). The germline gives CDR1 SGHKS, CDR2 YYEKEE (reference sequence). CDR3 length equals 16 residues. Trimming removed 0 bases at V and 7 bases at J, with 19 bases between. The CDR3 nucleotides read TGTGCCAGCAGCTTGGAAGGTACAGGGTCAATTGGGACCCAGTACTTC. It yields the protein CASSLEGTGSIGTQYF.

This sequence joins TRBV18 and TRBJ2-5, with D possibly TRBD1 on 6 matching bases. CDR1 is KGHSH, CDR2 LQKENI, per germline. V was pared by 6 bases and J by 4 bases, with 15 bases between. CDR3 size: 14 residues. CDR3 loop: CASSQQGSGETQYF. CDR3 in DNA: TGTGCCAGCTCCCAACAGGGTTCCGGAGAGACCCAGTACTTC.

This clone was recorded a few times. The rearrangement links TRBV2 to TRBJ1-1, with D perhaps matching TRBD1 (5 bases). With 4 bases removed from V and 8 bases from J, the gap between germline ends came to 14 bases. Germline V gives CDR1 SNHLY, CDR2 FYNNEI. This CDR3 is built from 13 residues. The chain's CDR3 is CASSGGSLEEAFF. The CDR3, as DNA: TGTGCCAGCAGTGGGGGCTCCCTAGAAGAAGCTTTCTTT.

As to this clone: Germline and junction disagree at one end, which may indicate a read error. J is TRBJ2-4 and V is TRBV19; TRBD1 matches 9 bases. The CDR3 length is 14 residues. Germline loops: CDR1 LNHDA, CDR2 SQIVND (reference sequence). This chain's CDR3 is CASSKIRDRESPHF. The CDR3 region has the DNA TGTGCCAGTAGTAAAATCCGGGACAGGGAAAGTCCGCACTTC. The complete variable domain, with remaining parts taken from reference TRBV19 and TRBJ2-4, reads DGGITQSPKYLFRKEGQNVTLSCEQNLNHDAMYWYRQDPGQGLRLIYYSQIVNDFQKGDIAEGYSVSREKKESFPLTVTSAQKNPTAFYLCASSKIRDRESPHFGAGTRLSVL.

The chain carries TRBV5-1 and TRBJ2-5; 7 bases fit TRBD1. V dropped 0 bases and J dropped 5; count of bases not matched to a gene: 4. CDR1 and CDR2 (germline): SGHRS, YFSETQ. The CDR3 spans 14 residues. CDR3 region: CASSLERRGETQYF. In DNA form, the CDR3 reads TGCGCCAGCAGCTTGGAGCGCAGGGGGGAGACCCAGTACTTC.

The chain recombines TRBV10-3 with TRBJ1-2, with D possibly matching TRBD1 (5 bases). CDR3 size: 16 residues. Germline CDR1 is ENHRY and CDR2 is SYGVKD. Trimming took off 4 bases at V and 4 bases at J, with 19 bases between the two ends. The CDR3 is CAISVGGNRPPYGYTF. The CDR3, as DNA: TGTGCCATCAGTGTGGGGGGGAACAGGCCGCCCTATGGCTACACCTTC.